These T cell receptor beta chains were read from a single sample in a study of blood T cell repertoires in COVID-19. Generated by immunoSEQ multiplex PCR, the TCRdb table keeps only in-frame clones and is missing some. The table lists about 300,000 clones, about nine tenths of them singletons, with about 4% in the top ten. Sequencing was done on a sample of PBMCs or T cells enriched from blood (not recorded which). Source of these receptors: a man in his thirties or forties who had recovered from COVID-19. CDR3s include the opening cysteine and the closing phenylalanine or tryptophan. The order of the fields is CDR3 length, D gene, V gene, J gene, clone size, CDR3 protein, CDR3 DNA. The D gene is left open where the match is weak. Clone size is stated in some rows and not others, as once, few, many or a class when expanded.

cdr3_length: 18; d_call: NA; v_call: TRBV5-1; j_call: TRBJ2-7; clone_size: NA; cdr3_aa: CASSLTDRLRGTSYEQYF; cdr3_nt: TGCGCCAGCAGCCTGACGGACAGGTTGAGAGGGACTTCCTACGAGCAGTACTTC
cdr3_length: 17; d_call: TRBD2; v_call: TRBV5-1; j_call: TRBJ2-5; clone_size: NA; cdr3_aa: CASSLGGAGPYQETQYF; cdr3_nt: TGCGCCAGCAGCTTGGGTGGAGCGGGGCCGTACCAAGAGACCCAGTACTTC
cdr3_length: 13; d_call: NA; v_call: TRBV6-5; j_call: TRBJ2-3; clone_size: NA; cdr3_aa: CASQAGSTDTQYF; cdr3_nt: TGTGCCAGCCAGGCGGGGAGCACAGATACGCAGTATTTT
cdr3_length: 17; d_call: TRBD2; v_call: TRBV5-4; j_call: TRBJ2-1; clone_size: NA; cdr3_aa: CASSLGPGTSGGGEQFF; cdr3_nt: TGTGCCAGCAGCTTGGGACCCGGGACTAGCGGGGGTGGCGAGCAGTTCTTC
cdr3_length: 17; d_call: TRBD1; v_call: TRBV4-1; j_call: TRBJ2-7; clone_size: NA; cdr3_aa: CASSQPWTGALSYEQYF; cdr3_nt: TGCGCCAGCAGCCAACCCTGGACAGGGGCCCTCTCCTACGAGCAGTACTTC
cdr3_length: 13; d_call: NA; v_call: TRBV12-3/TRBV12-4; j_call: TRBJ2-7; clone_size: NA; cdr3_aa: CASSFAGSYEQYF; cdr3_nt: TGTGCCAGCAGTTTTGCAGGCTCCTACGAGCAGTACTTC
cdr3_length: 13; d_call: TRBD1; v_call: TRBV2; j_call: TRBJ2-3; clone_size: NA; cdr3_aa: CASSGNRGDTQYF; cdr3_nt: TGTGCCAGCAGTGGCAACAGGGGAGATACGCAGTATTTT
cdr3_length: 12; d_call: NA; v_call: TRBV11-2; j_call: TRBJ1-1; clone_size: NA; cdr3_aa: CASSFPSTEAFF; cdr3_nt: TGTGCCAGCAGCTTTCCGAGCACTGAAGCTTTCTTT
cdr3_length: 17; d_call: TRBD1; v_call: TRBV6-6; j_call: TRBJ2-7; clone_size: NA; cdr3_aa: CASSPSLMGTGEYEQYF; cdr3_nt: TGTGCCAGCAGTCCATCCCTTATGGGGACAGGGGAATACGAGCAGTACTTC
cdr3_length: 12; d_call: TRBD2; v_call: TRBV9; j_call: TRBJ2-7; clone_size: NA; cdr3_aa: CASSRGVHEQYF; cdr3_nt: TGTGCCAGCAGCCGGGGGGTTCACGAGCAGTACTTC
cdr3_length: 18; d_call: NA; v_call: TRBV7-8; j_call: TRBJ1-6; clone_size: NA; cdr3_aa: CASSLYVSTDLLDSPLHF; cdr3_nt: TGTGCCAGCAGCTTATATGTTTCGACAGACCTTCTGGATTCACCCCTCCACTTT
cdr3_length: 15; d_call: TRBD2; v_call: TRBV7-8; j_call: TRBJ2-7; clone_size: NA; cdr3_aa: CASSLTQRGVYEQYF; cdr3_nt: TGTGCCAGCAGCTTAACCCAGCGGGGGGTCTACGAGCAGTACTTC
cdr3_length: 13; d_call: NA; v_call: TRBV7-2; j_call: TRBJ1-2; clone_size: NA; cdr3_aa: CASSPRVSDGYTF; cdr3_nt: TGTGCCAGCAGCCCCCGCGTGTCGGATGGCTACACCTTC
cdr3_length: 13; d_call: NA; v_call: TRBV10-1; j_call: TRBJ1-2; clone_size: NA; cdr3_aa: CASSEDSNYGYTF; cdr3_nt: TGCGCCAGCAGTGAGGACAGTAACTATGGCTACACCTTC
cdr3_length: 16; d_call: NA; v_call: TRBV6-1; j_call: TRBJ2-3; clone_size: once; cdr3_aa: CASSAGSPIGTDTQYF; cdr3_nt: TGTGCCAGCAGTGCCGGGTCTCCGATTGGCACAGATACGCAGTATTTT
cdr3_length: 15; d_call: NA; v_call: TRBV6-5; j_call: TRBJ2-1; clone_size: NA; cdr3_aa: CASSYSLAGAVGQFF; cdr3_nt: TGTGCCAGCAGTTACTCGCTGGCGGGGGCGGTAGGGCAGTTCTTC
cdr3_length: 16; d_call: NA; v_call: TRBV19; j_call: TRBJ1-4; clone_size: NA; cdr3_aa: CASSIARFATNEKLFF; cdr3_nt: TGTGCCAGTAGTATCGCCAGATTTGCAACTAATGAAAAACTGTTTTTT
cdr3_length: 14; d_call: TRBD2; v_call: TRBV4-1; j_call: TRBJ2-5; clone_size: NA; cdr3_aa: CASSGLAGDVSQYF; cdr3_nt: TGCGCCAGCAGCGGGCTAGCGGGAGACGTGAGCCAGTACTTC
cdr3_length: 15; d_call: TRBD1; v_call: TRBV11-2; j_call: TRBJ2-7; clone_size: NA; cdr3_aa: CASRPDRGSPYEQYF; cdr3_nt: TGTGCCAGCAGACCGGACAGGGGGTCTCCCTACGAGCAGTACTTC
cdr3_length: 18; d_call: TRBD1; v_call: TRBV2; j_call: TRBJ2-7; clone_size: NA; cdr3_aa: CASDPGQGAPRSSYEQYF; cdr3_nt: TGTGCCAGCGATCCGGGACAGGGGGCACCCCGAAGCTCCTACGAGCAGTACTTC
cdr3_length: 14; d_call: NA; v_call: TRBV27; j_call: TRBJ1-4; clone_size: NA; cdr3_aa: CASSRQRTNEKLFF; cdr3_nt: TGTGCCAGCAGCCGACAGAGAACTAATGAAAAACTGTTTTTT
cdr3_length: 18; d_call: NA; v_call: TRBV11-3; j_call: TRBJ1-1; clone_size: NA; cdr3_aa: CASSRGTADLGMNTEAFF; cdr3_nt: TGTGCCAGCAGCCGCGGGACGGCCGACCTGGGGATGAACACTGAAGCTTTCTTT
cdr3_length: 17; d_call: NA; v_call: TRBV5-1; j_call: TRBJ1-2; clone_size: NA; cdr3_aa: CASSLEAGHGANYGYTF; cdr3_nt: TGCGCCAGCAGCTTGGAGGCAGGGCATGGGGCTAACTATGGCTACACCTTC
cdr3_length: 14; d_call: NA; v_call: TRBV14; j_call: TRBJ1-5; clone_size: NA; cdr3_aa: CASSGQLVNQPQHF; cdr3_nt: TGTGCCAGCAGCGGACAGTTGGTCAATCAGCCCCAGCATTTT
cdr3_length: 14; d_call: NA; v_call: TRBV5-1; j_call: TRBJ1-1; clone_size: NA; cdr3_aa: CASSPGDLNTEAFF; cdr3_nt: TGCGCCAGCAGCCCTGGGGACTTGAACACTGAAGCTTTCTTT
cdr3_length: 12; d_call: TRBD1; v_call: TRBV29-1; j_call: TRBJ1-1; clone_size: NA; cdr3_aa: CSVAGGDPEAFF; cdr3_nt: TGCAGCGTAGCAGGGGGCGATCCTGAAGCTTTCTTT